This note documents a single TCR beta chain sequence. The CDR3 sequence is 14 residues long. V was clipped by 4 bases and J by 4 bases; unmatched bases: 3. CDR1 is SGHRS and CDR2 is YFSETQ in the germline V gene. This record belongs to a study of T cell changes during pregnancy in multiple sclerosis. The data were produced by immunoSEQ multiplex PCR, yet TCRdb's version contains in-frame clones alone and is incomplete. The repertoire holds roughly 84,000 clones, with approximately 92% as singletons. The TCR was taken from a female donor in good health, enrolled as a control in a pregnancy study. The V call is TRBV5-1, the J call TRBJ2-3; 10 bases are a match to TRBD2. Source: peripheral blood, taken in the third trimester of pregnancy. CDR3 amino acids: CASSLGLAADTQYF. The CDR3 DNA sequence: TGCGCCAGCAGCCTCGGACTAGCGGCAGATACGCAGTATTTT.